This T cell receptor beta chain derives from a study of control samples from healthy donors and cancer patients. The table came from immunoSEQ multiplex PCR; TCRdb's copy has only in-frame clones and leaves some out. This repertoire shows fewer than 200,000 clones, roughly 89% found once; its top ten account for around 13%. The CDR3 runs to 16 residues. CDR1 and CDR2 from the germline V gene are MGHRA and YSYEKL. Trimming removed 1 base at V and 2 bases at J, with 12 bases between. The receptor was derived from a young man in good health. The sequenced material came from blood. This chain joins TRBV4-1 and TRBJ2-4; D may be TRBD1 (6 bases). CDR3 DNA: TGCGCCAGCAGCCAAGCGCAGGGGTTTTCCAAAAACATTCAGTACTTC. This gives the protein CASSQAQGFSKNIQYF.